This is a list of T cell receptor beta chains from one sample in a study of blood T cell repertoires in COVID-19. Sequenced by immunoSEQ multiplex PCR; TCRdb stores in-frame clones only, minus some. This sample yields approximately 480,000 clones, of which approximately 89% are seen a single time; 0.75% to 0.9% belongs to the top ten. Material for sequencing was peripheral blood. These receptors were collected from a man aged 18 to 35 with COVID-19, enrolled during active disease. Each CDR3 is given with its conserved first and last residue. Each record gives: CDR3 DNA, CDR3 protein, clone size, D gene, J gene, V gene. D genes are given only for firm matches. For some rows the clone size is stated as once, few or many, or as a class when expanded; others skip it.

CDR3 DNA: TGCGCCAGCAGCACAGTGAGTGAAAAACTGTTTTTT
CDR3 protein: CASSTVSEKLFF
clone size: -
D gene: -
J gene: TRBJ1-4
V gene: TRBV4-1

CDR3 DNA: TGTGCCAGCAGGCCAGGGGCGAACACTGAAGCTTTCTTT
CDR3 protein: CASRPGANTEAFF
clone size: -
D gene: -
J gene: TRBJ1-1
V gene: TRBV2

CDR3 DNA: TGTGCCAGCAGTTTTCGCACTAGCACAGATACGCAGTATTTT
CDR3 protein: CASSFRTSTDTQYF
clone size: -
D gene: -
J gene: TRBJ2-3
V gene: TRBV28

CDR3 DNA: TGTGCCACCAGTGATTTAAAGGACTACCCCTACGAGCAGTACTTC
CDR3 protein: CATSDLKDYPYEQYF
clone size: -
D gene: -
J gene: TRBJ2-7
V gene: TRBV24-1

CDR3 DNA: TGTGCCAGCAGCTTAGTTGGGACAGGGGTCTCCTACGAGCAGTACTTC
CDR3 protein: CASSLVGTGVSYEQYF
clone size: -
D gene: TRBD1
J gene: TRBJ2-7
V gene: TRBV11-2

CDR3 DNA: TGTGCCAGCAGTCCTGACAGGGGTGGACACAATGAGCAGTTCTTC
CDR3 protein: CASSPDRGGHNEQFF
clone size: -
D gene: TRBD1
J gene: TRBJ2-1
V gene: TRBV11-2

CDR3 DNA: TGTGCCAGCAGTTACTCGAGGCCATCACAGCCCCAGCATTTT
CDR3 protein: CASSYSRPSQPQHF
clone size: -
D gene: -
J gene: TRBJ1-5
V gene: TRBV6-6

CDR3 DNA: TGCGCCAGCAGCGCCCGGACTAGCGGGGGGCACCTCAATGAGCAGTTCTTC
CDR3 protein: CASSARTSGGHLNEQFF
clone size: -
D gene: TRBD2
J gene: TRBJ2-1
V gene: TRBV5-1

CDR3 DNA: TGTGCCAGCAGCGACAGGGGCTATCAGCCCCAGCATTTT
CDR3 protein: CASSDRGYQPQHF
clone size: -
D gene: TRBD1
J gene: TRBJ1-5
V gene: TRBV12-3/TRBV12-4

CDR3 DNA: TGTGCCAGCAGTGAAGCGAACGGGGGGAGAGAGACCCAGTACTTC
CDR3 protein: CASSEANGGRETQYF
clone size: -
D gene: TRBD2
J gene: TRBJ2-5
V gene: TRBV2

CDR3 DNA: TGTGCCAGTAGTACCACCGGGACAGGAGGCAACATTCAGTACTTC
CDR3 protein: CASSTTGTGGNIQYF
clone size: -
D gene: TRBD1
J gene: TRBJ2-4
V gene: TRBV19

CDR3 DNA: TGCGCCAGCAGCCCTCCGGGGCTAGCGGGGGTGTACGAGCAGTACTTC
CDR3 protein: CASSPPGLAGVYEQYF
clone size: -
D gene: TRBD2
J gene: TRBJ2-7
V gene: TRBV5-1

CDR3 DNA: TGTGCCAGCAGCCGGGATCTTAGCAATCAGCCCCAGCATTTT
CDR3 protein: CASSRDLSNQPQHF
clone size: -
D gene: -
J gene: TRBJ1-5
V gene: TRBV2

CDR3 DNA: TGCGCCAGCAGCTTACAGGCGAACACTGAAGCTTTCTTT
CDR3 protein: CASSLQANTEAFF
clone size: -
D gene: -
J gene: TRBJ1-1
V gene: TRBV4-1

CDR3 DNA: TGTGCCAGCAGGCGGACTCTTGAAAGCAACAATGAGCAGTTCTTC
CDR3 protein: CASRRTLESNNEQFF
clone size: -
D gene: -
J gene: TRBJ2-1
V gene: TRBV6-5

CDR3 DNA: TGTGCCAGCAGCCTCAGACAGGGATCCTATAATTCACCCCTCCACTTT
CDR3 protein: CASSLRQGSYNSPLHF
clone size: -
D gene: TRBD1
J gene: TRBJ1-6
V gene: TRBV11-3

CDR3 DNA: TGTGCCAGCAATTCTGGTGACAGGGCGTACAATGAGCAGTTCTTC
CDR3 protein: CASNSGDRAYNEQFF
clone size: -
D gene: TRBD1
J gene: TRBJ2-1
V gene: TRBV2

CDR3 DNA: TGTGCCTGGAGTGTATATTTATCCGGGATCTATGGCTACACCTTC
CDR3 protein: CAWSVYLSGIYGYTF
clone size: -
D gene: -
J gene: TRBJ1-2
V gene: TRBV30

CDR3 DNA: TGCGCCAGCAGCCAAGTAGAGCAAGCTCCCAATTCACCCCTCCACTTT
CDR3 protein: CASSQVEQAPNSPLHF
clone size: -
D gene: -
J gene: TRBJ1-6
V gene: TRBV4-1

CDR3 DNA: TGCAGTGCTAATATACCTAGGGGCTACACCTTC
CDR3 protein: CSANIPRGYTF
clone size: once
D gene: -
J gene: TRBJ1-2
V gene: TRBV20-1

CDR3 DNA: TGTGCCAGCAGCCTACTAGGACGTTACCCCTCCGATACGCAGTATTTT
CDR3 protein: CASSLLGRYPSDTQYF
clone size: -
D gene: -
J gene: TRBJ2-3
V gene: TRBV6-2/TRBV6-3

CDR3 DNA: TGTGCCAGCAGCTTGGCAGGGGTCTATGGCTACACCTTC
CDR3 protein: CASSLAGVYGYTF
clone size: -
D gene: -
J gene: TRBJ1-2
V gene: TRBV5-8

CDR3 DNA: TGTGCCAGCAGCATGGGACAGGATTATTCACCCCTCCACTTT
CDR3 protein: CASSMGQDYSPLHF
clone size: -
D gene: TRBD1
J gene: TRBJ1-6
V gene: TRBV7-2

CDR3 DNA: TGTGCCAGCAGCTTAGGAACTAACTCTGGAAACACCATATATTTT
CDR3 protein: CASSLGTNSGNTIYF
clone size: -
D gene: -
J gene: TRBJ1-3
V gene: TRBV7-8

CDR3 DNA: TGCGCCAGCAGTCAATCTCTTCTGCGCAGGGCCTACGAGCAGTACTTC
CDR3 protein: CASSQSLLRRAYEQYF
clone size: once
D gene: -
J gene: TRBJ2-7
V gene: TRBV23-1

CDR3 DNA: TGTGCCAGCAGCCCAGGACTAGCGGTCTACAATGAGCAGTTCTTC
CDR3 protein: CASSPGLAVYNEQFF
clone size: -
D gene: TRBD2
J gene: TRBJ2-1
V gene: TRBV14

CDR3 DNA: TGTGCCAGCTTAGATGGGGGGTCTGGGGCCAACGTCCTGACTTTC
CDR3 protein: CASLDGGSGANVLTF
clone size: -
D gene: -
J gene: TRBJ2-6
V gene: TRBV19

CDR3 DNA: TGCGCCAGCAGCCAAGATGGGCTAGCGGGTAGCACAGATACGCAGTATTTT
CDR3 protein: CASSQDGLAGSTDTQYF
clone size: -
D gene: TRBD2
J gene: TRBJ2-3
V gene: TRBV4-1

CDR3 DNA: TGCAGCGTTGAAGATCGTCACAGGGCCACCGGGGAGCTGTTTTTT
CDR3 protein: CSVEDRHRATGELFF
clone size: -
D gene: -
J gene: TRBJ2-2
V gene: TRBV29-1

CDR3 DNA: TGTGCCAGCAGCCACCCGGACGAGGGGGTTAGCAATCAGCCCCAGCATTTT
CDR3 protein: CASSHPDEGVSNQPQHF
clone size: -
D gene: -
J gene: TRBJ1-5
V gene: TRBV16

CDR3 DNA: TGTGCCAGCAGCGGACTTGGCTACGAGCAGTACTTC
CDR3 protein: CASSGLGYEQYF
clone size: -
D gene: -
J gene: TRBJ2-7
V gene: TRBV5-4

CDR3 DNA: TGTGCCAGCAGCCCATCCTACGAGCAGTACTTC
CDR3 protein: CASSPSYEQYF
clone size: -
D gene: -
J gene: TRBJ2-7
V gene: TRBV11-2

CDR3 DNA: TGTGCCAGCAGCTTCCCGACAGGGGGCGTGGGCGGCTACACCTTC
CDR3 protein: CASSFPTGGVGGYTF
clone size: -
D gene: TRBD1
J gene: TRBJ1-2
V gene: TRBV5-5

CDR3 DNA: TGTGCCAGCAGGGAACTGTCCGGGACAGGCTCCTACGAGCAGTACTTC
CDR3 protein: CASRELSGTGSYEQYF
clone size: -
D gene: TRBD1
J gene: TRBJ2-7
V gene: TRBV2

CDR3 DNA: TGCGCCAGCAGATTGGGGCCTGGAAACACCATATATTTT
CDR3 protein: CASRLGPGNTIYF
clone size: -
D gene: -
J gene: TRBJ1-3
V gene: TRBV5-1

CDR3 DNA: TGTGCCAGCAGCTTAGGTGTGGCGGGGGAGACCCAGTACTTC
CDR3 protein: CASSLGVAGETQYF
clone size: -
D gene: -
J gene: TRBJ2-5
V gene: TRBV11-2

CDR3 DNA: TGTGCCAGCAGTTTTGGCTTGAACACTGAAGCTTTCTTT
CDR3 protein: CASSFGLNTEAFF
clone size: -
D gene: -
J gene: TRBJ1-1
V gene: TRBV12-3/TRBV12-4

CDR3 DNA: TGTGCCAGCAGCCCTGGACGGGGAGGATCACCCCTCCACTTT
CDR3 protein: CASSPGRGGSPLHF
clone size: -
D gene: -
J gene: TRBJ1-6
V gene: TRBV5-6

CDR3 DNA: TGCGCCAGCAGTCGTCCGGGTCGGGTCTTACCTAGCACAGATACGCAGTATTTT
CDR3 protein: CASSRPGRVLPSTDTQYF
clone size: -
D gene: -
J gene: TRBJ2-3
V gene: TRBV10-2

CDR3 DNA: TGTGCCACCAGTGACCCCCGGGGGGATCAGCCCCAGCATTTT
CDR3 protein: CATSDPRGDQPQHF
clone size: -
D gene: -
J gene: TRBJ1-5
V gene: TRBV24-1

CDR3 DNA: TGTGCCAGCAGCCGAGGGACTAGCGGGAGTGATGAGCAGTTCTTC
CDR3 protein: CASSRGTSGSDEQFF
clone size: -
D gene: TRBD2
J gene: TRBJ2-1
V gene: TRBV4-2

CDR3 DNA: TGCGCCAGCAGCTTGGTAGCGGGGGGGCCGGATGAGACCCAGTACTTC
CDR3 protein: CASSLVAGGPDETQYF
clone size: -
D gene: TRBD2
J gene: TRBJ2-5
V gene: TRBV5-1

CDR3 DNA: TGTGCCAGCAGCGTCCCCCCGAACACTGAAGCTTTCTTT
CDR3 protein: CASSVPPNTEAFF
clone size: -
D gene: -
J gene: TRBJ1-1
V gene: TRBV2

CDR3 DNA: TGTGCCAGTATCGAGGGACAGCCTAATCAGCCCCAGCATTTT
CDR3 protein: CASIEGQPNQPQHF
clone size: -
D gene: TRBD1
J gene: TRBJ1-5
V gene: TRBV28

CDR3 DNA: TGCAGCGTTGGTAGCACCGGGGAGCTGTTTTTT
CDR3 protein: CSVGSTGELFF
clone size: -
D gene: -
J gene: TRBJ2-2
V gene: TRBV29-1

CDR3 DNA: TGTGCCAGCAACAAGGGACAGGGCACCTACGAGCAGTACTTC
CDR3 protein: CASNKGQGTYEQYF
clone size: -
D gene: TRBD1
J gene: TRBJ2-7
V gene: TRBV6-6

CDR3 DNA: TGTGCCAGCAAACGGACTAGCGTCGACTACGAGCAGTACTTC
CDR3 protein: CASKRTSVDYEQYF
clone size: -
D gene: TRBD2
J gene: TRBJ2-7
V gene: TRBV2

CDR3 DNA: TGTGCCAGCAGTTTATACTCCCGAGGCTACGAGCAGTACTTC
CDR3 protein: CASSLYSRGYEQYF
clone size: -
D gene: -
J gene: TRBJ2-7
V gene: TRBV27

CDR3 DNA: TGTGCCTGCCGCAGTTTTTTCTATGGCTACACCTTC
CDR3 protein: CACRSFFYGYTF
clone size: once
D gene: -
J gene: TRBJ1-2
V gene: TRBV30

CDR3 DNA: TGTGCCTGGAGTGTCTCTAGCTCCTACAATGAGCAGTTCTTC
CDR3 protein: CAWSVSSSYNEQFF
clone size: once
D gene: -
J gene: TRBJ2-1
V gene: TRBV30

CDR3 DNA: TGTGCCAGCAGCGAATTGGGCCCGTCTAACAATGAGCAGTTCTTC
CDR3 protein: CASSELGPSNNEQFF
clone size: -
D gene: -
J gene: TRBJ2-1
V gene: TRBV11-2

CDR3 DNA: TGTGCCAGCAGCTTAGTCAGCGAGATAACCTACGAGCAGTACTTC
CDR3 protein: CASSLVSEITYEQYF
clone size: once
D gene: -
J gene: TRBJ2-7
V gene: TRBV11-2

CDR3 DNA: TGCGCCAGCAGTGAGGCAGGGGGATACACTGAAGCTTTCTTT
CDR3 protein: CASSEAGGYTEAFF
clone size: -
D gene: TRBD1
J gene: TRBJ1-1
V gene: TRBV10-2

CDR3 DNA: TGCGCCAGCAGCCCACAGGACAGGGGTGTTTATGGCTACACCTTC
CDR3 protein: CASSPQDRGVYGYTF
clone size: -
D gene: TRBD1
J gene: TRBJ1-2
V gene: TRBV5-1

CDR3 DNA: TGTGCCAGCAGCACCGGACAGGGGGCCTGGGAGACCCAGTACTTC
CDR3 protein: CASSTGQGAWETQYF
clone size: -
D gene: TRBD1
J gene: TRBJ2-5
V gene: TRBV5-5

CDR3 DNA: TGTGCCAGCAGTGAAGGGGGTGGAGGACTAGCGGGCATGCAGTATTTT
CDR3 protein: CASSEGGGGLAGMQYF
clone size: few
D gene: TRBD2
J gene: TRBJ2-3
V gene: TRBV2

CDR3 DNA: TGTGCCAGCAGACCTCGAGGGCCGTCCTACGAGCAGTACTTC
CDR3 protein: CASRPRGPSYEQYF
clone size: -
D gene: -
J gene: TRBJ2-7
V gene: TRBV7-9